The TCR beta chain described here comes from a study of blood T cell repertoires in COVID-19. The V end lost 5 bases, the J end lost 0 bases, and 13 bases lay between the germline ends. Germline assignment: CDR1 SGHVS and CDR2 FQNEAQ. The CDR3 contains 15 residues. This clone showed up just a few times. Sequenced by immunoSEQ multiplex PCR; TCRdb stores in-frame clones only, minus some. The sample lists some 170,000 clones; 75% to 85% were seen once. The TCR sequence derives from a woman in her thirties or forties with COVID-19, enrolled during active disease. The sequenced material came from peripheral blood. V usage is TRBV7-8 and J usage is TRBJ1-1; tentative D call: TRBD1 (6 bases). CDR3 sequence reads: CASSLRTVMNTEAFF. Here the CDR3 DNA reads TGTGCCAGCAGCCTACGGACAGTTATGAACACTGAAGCTTTCTTT. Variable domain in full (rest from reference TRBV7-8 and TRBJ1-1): GAGVSQSPRYKVAKRGQDVALRCDPISGHVSLFWYQQALGQGPEFLTYFQNEAQLDKSGLPSDRFFAERPEGSVSTLKIQRTQQEDSAVYLCASSLRTVMNTEAFFGQGTRLTVV.